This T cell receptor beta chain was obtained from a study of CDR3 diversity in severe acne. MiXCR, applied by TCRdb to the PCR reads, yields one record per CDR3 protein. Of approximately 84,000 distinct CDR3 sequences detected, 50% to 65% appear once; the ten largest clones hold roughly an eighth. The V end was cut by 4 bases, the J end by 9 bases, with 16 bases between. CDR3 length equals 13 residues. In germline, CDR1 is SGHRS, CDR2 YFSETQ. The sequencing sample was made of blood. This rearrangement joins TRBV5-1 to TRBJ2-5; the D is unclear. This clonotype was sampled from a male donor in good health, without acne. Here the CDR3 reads CASSLYSNQPQYF. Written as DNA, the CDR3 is TGCGCCAGCAGCCTATATAGCAATCAGCCCCAGTACTTC.